This T cell receptor (beta chain) originates from a study of blood T cell repertoires in COVID-19 (dated by TCRdb to the early 2020s). Looking at the study overall: The collaborator samples originated in the United States, Italy and Spain and spanned the acute and convalescent phases of COVID-19. Sample metadata almost always included a de-identified subject ID, COVID-19 status, age in years and sex. The repertoires were released in a freely available public database intended as a resource for research on the immune response to SARS-CoV-2. Where available, HLA class I and class II types were taken from metadata supplied by the sample provider and were not determined by assay-based typing. The prospective study material was composed of cDNA or gDNA derived from T cells, B-cell-depleted T cells, or PBMCs. Samples were obtained from the ongoing ImmuneRACE study (first 160 participants) and from 950 to 1,500 subjects provided by 6 global collaborators. Deeply sampled blood TCRbeta repertoires from subjects exposed to, actively infected with, or recovered from COVID-19 were included in the dataset. What the research found in general, with its limitations: How much clinical and demographic metadata was included differed by source and by participant, and the metadata was provided uncurated.

Enrolling through a virtual design, the prospective study's participants ranged in age from about 18 to 89 years and lived across more than 20 United States geographic areas. In the prospective study, participants were assigned to cohorts based on the clinical history participants reported in a screening survey and a study questionnaire. Recovered participants in ImmuneRACE Cohort 3 were defined by two consecutive negative NP/OP PCR tests, clearance by a healthcare professional, or resolution of symptoms. In the prospective study, mobile phlebotomists collected whole blood, serum and a nasopharyngeal or oropharyngeal swab from each participant. Participants in the prospective study had the option to provide additional blood draws and questionnaires over a roughly 2-month period. Blood samples from the prospective study were shipped frozen or at room temperature prior to DNA extraction. Based on the germline V gene, the CDR1 and CDR2 sequences are SGHDT and YYEEEE. After removal of 4 bases from V and 1 base from J, the junction retains 2 bases not matched to a gene. From the cysteine up to the phenylalanine, the CDR3 has a length of 15 residues. Just the 45-base CDR3 DNA is kept, in frame starting at base 1.

Remarks on this clone: Its antigen is unknown. Per-nucleotide qualities are absent, and no much larger clonotype sits a single base away.

The immunoSEQ Assay, a bias-controlled multiplex PCR, was used to amplify TCRbeta CDR3 regions from genomic DNA. The authors processed their data as follows. Nucleated cell counts per sample were estimated from amplification of reference gene primers within the assay. To quantify the absolute abundance of each unique TCRbeta CDR3 rearrangement, sequence reads were collapsed and filtered. Productive Simpson clonality was computed per sample as the square root of Simpson's diversity index over productive rearrangements. TCRdb mirrors the immuneACCESS table, restricted to in-frame sequences. Some clones are absent from its copies; in checked studies, under half trace to an unresolved V gene, and the reason for the others is unknown. V, J and clone size were drawn from that table, and D and trimming were deduced from the DNA. The sample table lists around 150,000 clones, nearly 80% of them with a count of one. The ten largest account for about 2.9% of the sample.

The sample consisted of PBMCs or T cells enriched from blood (not recorded which). The rearrangement combines TRBV5-6 with TRBJ2-3, and 11 junctional nucleotides match TRBD2. This sequence was found in a woman in her forties or fifties who had recovered from COVID-19. Here is the DNA: TGTGCCAGCAGCGCGACTAGCGGGGGCACAGATACGCAGTATTTT. Its product reads: CASSATSGGTDTQYF.